These 3 T cell receptor beta chains originate from one sample sequenced in a study of sequential checkpoint blockade in melanoma. Here immunoSEQ multiplex PCR was the method, and the copy in TCRdb shows in-frame clones only, minus some. There are about 13,000 clones in the sample; about 72% occur only once, and roughly half lies in the top ten. Described treatment: randomized to nivolumab then ipilimumab (arm A) or the reverse (arm B). This material consisted of CD8+ T cells sorted from blood (inferred from file names), taken from a patient given nivolumab and ipilimumab in sequence. Receptor source: a human patient with melanoma. Some clones in this sample may be carry-over from other donors' samples.

The chain has TRBV6-1 and TRBJ2-7; D gene unclear. The V gene lost 8 bases and the J gene lost 2 bases, with 19 bases spanning the gap. Per the germline V gene, CDR1 is MNHNS and CDR2 is SASEGT. The CDR3 extends over 15 amino acids. In nucleotides, the CDR3 is TGTGCCAGCTGGAGAAGGAGAACGACGACCTACGAGCAGTACTTC. Its translation: CASWRRRTTTYEQYF.

The V and J genes are TRBV7-2 and TRBJ1-6; D is possibly TRBD1 (6 bases). Trimming removed 2 bases from V and 9 bases from J, with 8 bases in between. Germline V gene data show CDR1 as SGHTA and CDR2 as FQGNSA. CDR3 length: 13 amino acids. This chain's CDR3 is CASSLNRASPLHF. Here the CDR3 DNA reads TGTGCCAGCAGCTTAAACAGGGCTTCACCCCTCCACTTT. Combining the CDR3 with reference TRBV7-2 and TRBJ1-6 gives the whole variable domain GAGVSQSPSNKVTEKGKDVELRCDPISGHTALYWYRQSLGQGLEFLIYFQGNSAPDKSGLPSDRFSAERTGGSVSTLTIQRTQQEDSAVYLCASSLNRASPLHFGNGTRLTVT.

This chain joins TRBV2 and TRBJ2-7; TRBD1 aligns across 8 bases. Trimming took 3 bases from V and 1 from J; bases not matched to a gene: 8. Per the germline V gene, CDR1 is SNHLY and CDR2 is FYNNEI. This CDR3 is 16 amino acids long. In DNA form, the CDR3 reads TGTGCCAGCAGTGAGATCGGGACAGGACCTTCCTACGAGCAGTACTTC. It specifies CASSEIGTGPSYEQYF.